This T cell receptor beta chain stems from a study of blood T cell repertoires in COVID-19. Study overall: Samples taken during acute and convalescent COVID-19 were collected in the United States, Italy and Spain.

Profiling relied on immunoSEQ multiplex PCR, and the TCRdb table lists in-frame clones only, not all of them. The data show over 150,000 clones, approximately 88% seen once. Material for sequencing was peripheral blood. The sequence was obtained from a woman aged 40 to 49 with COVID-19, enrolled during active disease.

CDR3: CASSPGGGEQFF. The CDR3 DNA reads TGTGCCAGCAGCCCAGGGGGTGGTGAGCAGTTCTTC. The chain carries TRBV11-2 and TRBJ2-1, with TRBD1 matching 7 bases. V shed 5 bases, J shed 9 bases, and the junction held 4 bases outside the gene matches. This CDR3 spans 12 amino acids. CDR1 SGHAT and CDR2 FQNNGV come from the germline V gene.